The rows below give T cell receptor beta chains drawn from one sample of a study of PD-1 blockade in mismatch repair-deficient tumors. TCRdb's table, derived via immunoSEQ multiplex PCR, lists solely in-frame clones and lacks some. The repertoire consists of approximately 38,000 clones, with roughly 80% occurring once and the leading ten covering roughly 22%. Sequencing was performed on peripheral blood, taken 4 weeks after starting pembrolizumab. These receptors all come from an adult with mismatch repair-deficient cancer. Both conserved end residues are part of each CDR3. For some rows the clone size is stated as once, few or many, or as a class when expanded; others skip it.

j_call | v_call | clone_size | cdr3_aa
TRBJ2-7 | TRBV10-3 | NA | CAISAAGTTYEQYF
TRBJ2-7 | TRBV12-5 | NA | CASGLSGTSSEQYF
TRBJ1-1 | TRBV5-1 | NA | CASSLEGGRNTEAFF
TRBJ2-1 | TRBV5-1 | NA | CASSLIGSSYNEQFF
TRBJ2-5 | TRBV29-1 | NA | CSGTIFAVQETQYF
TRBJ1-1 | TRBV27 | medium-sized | CASSPSQGRMTEAFF
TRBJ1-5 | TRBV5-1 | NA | CASSGRDSNQPQHF
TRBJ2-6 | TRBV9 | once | CASSANPHASGANVLTF
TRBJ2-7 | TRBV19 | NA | CASSSTVRSYEQYF
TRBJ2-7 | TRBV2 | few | CASSEGYDEQYF
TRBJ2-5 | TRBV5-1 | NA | CASSLGNRGETQYF
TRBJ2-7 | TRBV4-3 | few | CASSQERGQGLEQYF
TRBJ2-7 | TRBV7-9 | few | CASSLPSLGLGEQYF